One sample yielded the 28 T cell receptor beta chains listed below, sequenced in a study of blood T cell repertoires in COVID-19. Some clones are missing from TCRdb's copy, which holds only in-frame ones; the method was immunoSEQ multiplex PCR. The repertoire includes roughly 100,000 clones, 75% to 90% of them detected once, and around 4.3% sits in the top ten. Sequenced: peripheral blood. These receptors all come from a human donor in a cohort sampled during active COVID-19.

The J gene is TRBJ2-7, the V gene TRBV3-1 (or the pseudogene TRBV3-2); perhaps TRBD2 as D (6 bases). V lost 11 bases, J lost 3 bases, and 11 bases lay in between. This CDR3 has 11 amino acids. Germline V gene sequence: CDR1 LGHDT, CDR2 YNNKEL (reference sequence). The CDR3 here is CAAGQFYEQYF. The DNA of the CDR3 is TGTGCCGCGGGGCAGTTCTACGAGCAGTACTTC.

This clone came up a few times. The V and J genes are TRBV5-4 and TRBJ2-7; TRBD1 is a possible D gene (6 bases). The CDR3 has 13 amino acids. The germline CDR1 and CDR2 sequences are SGHNT and YYREEE (reference sequence). V dropped 0 bases and J dropped 4 bases, with 8 bases sitting between them. The CDR3 protein is CASSLDRAYEQYF. CDR3 nucleotide sequence: TGTGCCAGCAGCTTGGACAGGGCTTACGAGCAGTACTTC.

The sample holds one count of this clone. This sequence joins TRBV9 and TRBJ2-1, with a possible D match to TRBD1 (5 bases). Germline loops: CDR1 SGDLS, CDR2 YYNGEE. V lost 3 bases, J lost 2 bases, and 15 bases lay in between. The CDR3 has 16 amino acids. CDR3 amino acids: CASSAGISATYNEQFF. The CDR3 region has the DNA TGTGCCAGCAGCGCAGGGATCAGCGCTACCTACAATGAGCAGTTCTTC. The whole variable domain, remainder taken from reference TRBV9 and TRBJ2-1, is DSGVTQTPKHLITATGQRVTLRCSPRSGDLSVYWYQQSLDQGLQFLIQYYNGEERAKGNILERFSAQQFPDLHSELNLSSLELGDSALYFCASSAGISATYNEQFFGPGTRLTVL.

V and J are TRBV5-1 and TRBJ2-6, with D unclear. CDR3 size: 14 residues. V was pared by 7 bases and J by 0 bases, with 8 bases between. Looked up from germline, CDR1 is SGHRS and CDR2 is YFSETQ. CDR3 coding DNA: TGCGCCAGCGCCCAGGACTCTGGGGCCAACGTCCTGACTTTC. Translation: CASAQDSGANVLTF.

V and J are TRBV6-4 and TRBJ2-1; no firm D call. Germline V gene data show CDR1 as MRHNA and CDR2 as SNTAGT. The CDR3 loop spans 15 amino acids. With 4 bases removed from V and 2 bases from J, the gap between germline ends came to 12 bases. The CDR3 sequence: CASSVAPAAYNEQFF. The CDR3 nucleotides are TGTGCCAGCAGTGTCGCACCGGCGGCCTACAATGAGCAGTTCTTC.

The chain uses TRBV7-2 and TRBJ2-5; 9 nucleotides align to TRBD2. The germline V gene has CDR1 SGHTA and CDR2 FQGNSA. The CDR3 has 19 amino acids. V was clipped by 5 bases and J by 4 bases; unmatched bases: 20. The CDR3 protein is CASSTRDLAGRLGLETQYF. DNA of the CDR3: TGTGCCAGCAGCACACGCGATCTAGCGGGGCGTTTAGGTTTAGAGACCCAGTACTTC.

The chain links TRBV6-5 to TRBJ2-7; D is possibly TRBD1 (6 bases). Looked up from germline, CDR1 is MNHEY and CDR2 is SVGAGI. The V end lost 9 bases, the J end lost 3 bases, and 15 bases lay between the germline ends. CDR3 length: 13 residues. The CDR3 is CASKAPGVYEQYF. The CDR3 region has the DNA TGTGCCAGTAAAGCCCCAGGGGTCTACGAGCAGTACTTC.

The gene calls are TRBV27 and TRBJ1-2; D uncertain. This CDR3 is 13 amino acids long. V was trimmed by 6 bases and J by 7 bases, leaving 15 bases between them. Germline V gives CDR1 MNHEY, CDR2 SMNVEV (reference sequence). The CDR3 is CASSRGLVGGYTF. Here the CDR3 DNA reads TGTGCCAGCAGCCGAGGGCTGGTTGGTGGCTACACCTTC.

The rearrangement joins TRBV9 to TRBJ1-4, with TRBD1 matching over 9 bases. CDR1 and CDR2 from the germline V gene are SGDLS and YYNGEE. The CDR3 has 15 amino acids. With 3 bases clipped from V and 4 bases from J, the junction kept 4 bases outside the gene matches. The CDR3 DNA reads TGTGCCAGCAGCGCGGACAGGGGAAGTAATGAAAAACTGTTTTTT. It specifies CASSADRGSNEKLFF.

The chain uses TRBV24-1 and TRBJ2-1; TRBD2 matches 9 bases. With V trimmed by 2 bases and J by 4 bases, 2 bases remained unmatched. Germline assignment: CDR1 KGHDR and CDR2 SFDVKD. This CDR3 has 15 residues. The CDR3 DNA sequence: TGTGCCACCAGTGATTCTAGCGGGGCTTACAATGAGCAGTTCTTC. This gives the protein CATSDSSGAYNEQFF.

This clone was seen a handful of times. The chain joins TRBV6-5 to TRBJ2-7, with 7 bases matching TRBD1. Germline-derived CDR1 and CDR2 are MNHEY and SVGAGI. This CDR3 has 13 residues. V was clipped by 6 bases and J by 4 bases; unmatched bases: 6. The CDR3 is CASSRDSIYEQYF. CDR3 coding DNA: TGTGCCAGCAGCCGGGACAGTATTTACGAGCAGTACTTC.

V gene TRBV7-2 combines with J gene TRBJ2-7; 8 bases map to TRBD1. V lost 2 bases and J lost 7; bases outside the gene matches: 10. CDR1 and CDR2 (germline): SGHTA, FQGNSA. The CDR3 runs to 15 residues. CDR3 loop: CASSLPDRALREQYF. CDR3 bases: TGTGCCAGCAGCTTACCGGACAGGGCGCTACGGGAGCAGTACTTC.

The chain recombines TRBV6-4 with TRBJ1-5; the match to TRBD1 covers 9 bases. This CDR3 has 17 amino acids. CDR1 and CDR2 (germline): MRHNA, SNTAGT. Trimming took 5 bases from V and 2 from J; bases not matched to a gene: 10. CDR3 in amino acids: CASSPGQGILCNQPQHF. The CDR3 DNA reads TGTGCCAGCAGTCCAGGACAGGGGATTCTTTGCAATCAGCCCCAGCATTTT.

Here the CDR3 reads CASSPSSGTGEISPLHF. CDR3 sequence (DNA): TGTGCCAGCAGCCCATCGTCCGGGACAGGGGAGATTTCACCCCTCCACTTT. The V and J genes are TRBV2 and TRBJ1-6; 10 bases align to TRBD1. Unmatched junction bases numbered 14, after V lost 6 bases and J lost 9 bases. Germline assignment: CDR1 SNHLY and CDR2 FYNNEI. The CDR3 is made up of 17 amino acids.

CDR3 sequence (DNA): TGTGCCAGCAGCTTGAGCAGGGGGGACTATGGCTACACCTTC. Amino acid sequence: CASSLSRGDYGYTF. The chain has TRBV5-4 and TRBJ1-2, with TRBD1 matching over 7 bases. The length of the CDR3 is 14 residues. Germline CDR1 SGHNT, CDR2 YYREEE (reference sequence). The ends lost 1 base at V and 3 bases at J; junction bases unmatched: 3.

The count of this clone is one. The chain links TRBV19 to TRBJ2-1; D may be TRBD1 (6 bases). The germline V and J ends were trimmed by 6 bases and 1 base, with 13 bases remaining between them. Germline CDR1 is LNHDA and CDR2 is SQIVND (reference sequence). This CDR3 contains 15 residues. CDR3 residues: CASRPTGPSYNEQFF. CDR3 nucleotide sequence: TGTGCCAGTAGACCGACAGGCCCGTCCTACAATGAGCAGTTCTTC.

V and J are TRBV11-3 and TRBJ2-3; the match to TRBD1 covers 11 bases. The germline gives CDR1 SGHNT, CDR2 YENEEA. Germline trimming cut 5 bases from V and 4 bases from J; bases unmatched to any gene: 11. CDR3 length equals 17 residues. The CDR3 nucleotides are TGTGCCAGCAGCCCCATAGGCGGACAGGGGGCGTCAGATACGCAGTATTTT. It encodes CASSPIGGQGASDTQYF.

This clone was counted between two and nine times. In DNA, the CDR3 is TGTGCCAGCAGCTCACGGGACACTTTCACTGAAGCTTTCTTT. It encodes CASSSRDTFTEAFF. The chain recombines TRBV7-8 with TRBJ1-1; weak D call: TRBD1 (6 bases). Germline lookup yields CDR1 SGHVS and CDR2 FQNEAQ. The CDR3 totals 14 residues. Trimming cost V 4 bases and J 4 bases, with 13 bases left between them.

The chain is built from TRBV27 and TRBJ2-7; D unclear. The germline V gene has CDR1 MNHEY and CDR2 SMNVEV (reference sequence). The CDR3 loop spans 15 amino acids. V was cut by 2 bases and J by 4 bases, with 15 bases left in between. CDR3 amino acids: CASSLRPNEAYEQYF. DNA for the CDR3: TGTGCCAGCAGTTTAAGACCCAACGAGGCGTACGAGCAGTACTTC.

The V call is TRBV28, the J call TRBJ2-7, with a weak D call TRBD2 (6 bases). Deletions cut 5 bases from V and 8 bases from J, with 25 bases between. This CDR3 is 16 amino acids long. Germline V lookup: CDR1 MDHEN, CDR2 SYDVKM. In DNA, the CDR3 is TGTGCCAGCAGTGAGGTTAGGGTGCCGGGAGCGTTGAAGCAGTACTTC. It translates to CASSEVRVPGALKQYF.

This chain uses TRBV15 with TRBJ2-2, with D uncertain. There are 13 residues in the CDR3. V lost 3 bases, J lost 15 bases, and 17 bases lay in between. CDR1 LNHNV and CDR2 YYDKDF come from the germline V gene (reference sequence). The CDR3 region is CATSRFDKTVVFF. For the CDR3, the DNA is TGTGCCACCAGCAGGTTCGACAAAACGGTGGTGTTTTTT.

This clone occurred a few times. The chain combines TRBV4-1 with TRBJ2-1; 9 nucleotides align to TRBD2. CDR3 length: 17 residues. J gave up 3 bases and V 1 base, and 7 bases lay outside the gene matches. The germline gives CDR1 MGHRA, CDR2 YSYEKL. The CDR3 nucleotides are TGCGCCAGCAGCCAAGGTCCTGCGGGGGGGCACTACAATGAGCAGTTCTTC. This sequence encodes CASSQGPAGGHYNEQFF.

V and J are TRBV19 and TRBJ1-2; D remains unclear. Germline CDR1 is LNHDA and CDR2 is SQIVND (reference sequence). The CDR3 is 12 residues long. V was shortened by 5 bases and J by 2 bases, with 6 bases between the two germline ends. This CDR3 is CASSSLNYGYTF. CDR3 bases: TGTGCCAGTAGTTCCCTGAACTATGGCTACACCTTC.

This chain uses TRBV7-3 with TRBJ2-5; 12 bases match TRBD2. The CDR3 contains 16 residues. CDR1 is SGHTA, CDR2 FQGTGA, per germline. V lost 5 bases and J lost 7; bases outside the gene matches: 11. As DNA, the CDR3 is TGTGCCAGCAGCCCAAACCGGGTGACTAGCGGGGGGACCCAGTACTTC. Amino acids: CASSPNRVTSGGTQYF. The whole variable domain, filled in from reference TRBV7-3 and TRBJ2-5, reads GAGVSQTPSNKVTEKGKYVELRCDPISGHTALYWYRQSLGQGPEFLIYFQGTGAADDSGLPNDRFFAVRPEGSVSTLKIQRTERGDSAVYLCASSPNRVTSGGTQYFGPGTRLLVL.

The chain uses TRBV3-1 (or the pseudogene TRBV3-2) and TRBJ1-1; 7 bases map to TRBD1. There are 15 residues in the CDR3. The trim removed 1 base at V and 5 bases at J, leaving 7 bases unmatched. Germline CDR1 and CDR2: LGHDT and YNNKEL (reference sequence). The CDR3 DNA reads TGTGCCAGCAGCCAAGGAGGGCAGGGGGGTACTGAAGCTTTCTTT. It specifies CASSQGGQGGTEAFF.

This clone was detected a few times. The V call is TRBV5-1, the J call TRBJ1-5; TRBD1 might be the D (6 bases). V was shortened by 0 bases and J by 0 bases, with 7 bases between the two germline ends. CDR3 length: 15 residues. The germline V gene encodes CDR1 SGHRS and CDR2 YFSETQ. The chain's CDR3 is CASSLAGVSNQPQHF. The CDR3 coding sequence is TGCGCCAGCAGCTTGGCAGGGGTTAGCAATCAGCCCCAGCATTTT.

The chain joins TRBV4-2 to TRBJ1-2; no firm D call. CDR1 and CDR2 (germline): LGHNA, YNFKEQ. The CDR3 has 14 residues. Trimming removed 1 base at V and 1 base at J, with 7 bases between. The CDR3 nucleotides read TGTGCCAGCAGCCAAGTCACCGGTAACTATGGCTACACCTTC. Protein sequence: CASSQVTGNYGYTF.

The CDR3 loop reads CASSQTTGVYGYTF. CDR3 DNA sequence: TGTGCCAGCAGCCAGACGACAGGGGTCTATGGCTACACCTTC. This rearrangement joins TRBV3-1 (or the pseudogene TRBV3-2) to TRBJ1-2; 8 bases are shared with TRBD1. Germline trimming cut 3 bases from V and 4 bases from J; bases unmatched to any gene: 4. Germline V gene lookup returns CDR1 LGHDT and CDR2 YNNKEL (reference sequence). This CDR3 contains 14 residues.